A single sample is the source of the 23 T cell receptor beta chains below, sequenced in a study of shared clonotypes between healthy human individuals. Terminally differentiated effector memory CD45RA+ cells were left out of the naive CD8 fraction, which was CD45RO-negative and positively selected for CCR7. Clones were sequenced by immunoSEQ multiplex PCR, and TCRdb holds only the in-frame ones, with some missing. This repertoire shows around 2,000,000 clones, 85% to 95% found once; its top ten account for about 1.8%. The sequencing input was naive CD8+ T cells from PBMCs. Receptors were obtained from a man aged 18 to 30 in good health. Some clones in this sample may be carry-over from other donors' samples.

Concerning this clone: Other DNA sequences of this sample code for an identical CDR3. The CDR3 coding sequence is TGTGCCAGCAGCCCCGGCGGGGATACCTACGAGCAGTACTTC. This codes for CASSPGGDTYEQYF. The chain links TRBV9 to TRBJ2-7; D might be TRBD2 (6 bases). With 4 bases removed from V and 2 bases from J, the gap between germline ends came to 13 bases. Germline assignment: CDR1 SGDLS and CDR2 YYNGEE. The CDR3 loop spans 14 amino acids.

On this clone itself: Other DNA sequences within the sample encode an identical CDR3. V gene TRBV5-1 combines with J gene TRBJ2-7, with TRBD2 identical over 8 bases. V shed 4 bases and J 3 bases; nucleotides not matched to a gene: 3. Germline V CDR1 and CDR2: SGHRS, YFSETQ. CDR3 length: 13 residues. The CDR3 loop reads CASSEGLVYEQYF. The CDR3 region has the DNA TGCGCCAGCAGCGAGGGACTAGTCTACGAGCAGTACTTC.

This chain links TRBV28 with TRBJ2-2; 8 nucleotides agree with TRBD2. The CDR3 is 14 amino acids. Germline CDR1 and CDR2: MDHEN and SYDVKM. Trimming at V came to 7 bases and at J to 5 bases, leaving 6 bases not matched to a gene. Here the CDR3 reads CASNLPGGTGELFF. The CDR3 bases are TGTGCCAGCAACCTCCCGGGGGGGACCGGGGAGCTGTTTTTT.

The V and J genes are TRBV27 and TRBJ2-7; TRBD1 matches at 8 bases. Germline values: CDR1 MNHEY, CDR2 SMNVEV (reference sequence). The length of the CDR3 is 15 residues. Germline trimming cut 8 bases from V and 3 bases from J; bases unmatched to any gene: 12. This CDR3 reads CASSLGQGIGYEQYF. CDR3 coding DNA: TGTGCCAGCTCGCTAGGACAGGGAATTGGCTACGAGCAGTACTTC.

The gene calls are TRBV4-3 and TRBJ1-4, with D possibly matching TRBD1 (6 bases). Trimming stripped 5 bases from V and 6 bases from J, with 25 bases between. The V gene's germline CDR1 is LGHNA and CDR2 YSLEER. CDR3 length: 18 residues. DNA for the CDR3: TGCGCCAGCAGCTCCGATATGACAGGAACAGAGGGAGATGAAAAACTGTTTTTT. Protein sequence: CASSSDMTGTEGDEKLFF.

The chain carries TRBV21-1 and TRBJ1-6; TRBD1, as called in the table, went unchecked against the DNA. TRBV21-1 is a pseudogene locus. The CDR3 covers 18 residues. CDR3 DNA sequence: TGTGCCAGCAGCAAAACCCCTCCGGACAGGGCGTATAATTCACCCCTCCACTTT. Translation: CASSKTPPDRAYNSPLHF.

V is TRBV11-2 and J is TRBJ1-5; D uncertain. Germline CDR1 reads SGHAT; CDR2 reads FQNNGV. The V end lost 1 base, the J end lost 7 bases, and 14 bases lay between the germline ends. There are 15 residues in the CDR3. CDR3 coding DNA: TGTGCCAGCAGCTTAGTCGCGGGGTCAGGACAGCCCCAGCATTTT. Its translation is CASSLVAGSGQPQHF.

This clone came up once. The chain recombines TRBV28 with TRBJ1-4; D not resolved. CDR3 length: 12 residues. Deletions cut 8 bases from V and 7 bases from J, with 11 bases between. CDR1 is MDHEN and CDR2 is SYDVKM in the germline V gene. The CDR3 sequence: CASVGWGEKLFF. The CDR3 DNA is TGTGCCAGCGTAGGCTGGGGTGAAAAACTGTTTTTT.

The rearrangement joins TRBV5-1 to TRBJ2-3; tentatively, D is TRBD1 (5 bases). V lost 2 bases and J 4 bases, leaving 17 bases between the germline ends. Germline assignment: CDR1 SGHRS and CDR2 YFSETQ. The CDR3 extends over 16 amino acids. As DNA, the CDR3 is TGCGCCAGCAGCTTCCGAAGCTCCAGGGCCTCAGATACGCAGTATTTT. Its protein product is CASSFRSSRASDTQYF.

Concerning this clone: Other DNA sequences within the sample encode an identical CDR3. V usage is TRBV7-9 and J usage is TRBJ2-7; TRBD1 matches at 9 bases. V lost 5 bases and J lost 3; bases outside the gene matches: 8. Germline assignment: CDR1 SEHNR and CDR2 FQNEAQ (reference sequence). There are 15 residues in the CDR3. In DNA form, the CDR3 reads TGTGCCAGCAGCCCCCGACGGGACAGGGTCTACGAGCAGTACTTC. Protein sequence: CASSPRRDRVYEQYF.

The chain combines TRBV28 with TRBJ1-5; TRBD1 matches 8 bases. The CDR3 extends over 17 amino acids. J gave up 2 bases and V 6 bases, and 12 bases lay outside the gene matches. The germline V gene has CDR1 MDHEN and CDR2 SYDVKM. CDR3 residues: CASSLVGQGARNQPQHF. The DNA of the CDR3 is TGTGCCAGCAGCCTTGTGGGGCAGGGGGCGCGCAATCAGCCCCAGCATTTT.

This clone was observed once. The junction and the germline gene differ at one end; a read error may be behind it. The rearrangement joins TRBV19 to TRBJ1-5; no clear D gene. Germline V gene lookup returns CDR1 LNHDA and CDR2 SQIVND (reference sequence). This CDR3 is 13 amino acids long. This chain's CDR3 is CASRVGGNQPQHF. CDR3 nucleotide sequence: TGTGCTAGTAGGGTGGGCGGCAATCAGCCCCAGCATTTT.

The chain recombines TRBV19 with TRBJ2-5; 13 bases line up with TRBD2. Germline V gene lookup returns CDR1 LNHDA and CDR2 SQIVND (reference sequence). This CDR3 spans 16 amino acids. V was clipped by 5 bases and J by 2 bases; unmatched bases: 5. The CDR3 spells CASSSGTSGIQETQYF. The CDR3 DNA reads TGTGCCAGTAGTTCCGGGACTAGCGGGATTCAAGAGACCCAGTACTTC.

The count of this clone is one. The chain joins TRBV4-1 to TRBJ1-1; D unresolved. CDR3 length equals 14 residues. Germline V gene lookup returns CDR1 MGHRA and CDR2 YSYEKL. V was clipped by 0 bases and J by 1 base, with 6 bases between them. The CDR3 protein is CASSQDGENTEAFF. The CDR3, as DNA: TGCGCCAGCAGCCAAGATGGCGAGAACACTGAAGCTTTCTTT.

V gene TRBV30 combines with J gene TRBJ2-3, with 9 nucleotides matching TRBD2. The CDR3 runs 15 residues. Germline V lookup: CDR1 GTSNPN, CDR2 SVGIG (reference sequence). V shed 7 bases and J 1 base; nucleotides not matched to a gene: 9. In nucleotides, the CDR3 is TGTGCCTTGGCGGGGGGGCTTAGGGGCACAGATACGCAGTATTTT. As protein: CALAGGLRGTDTQYF. Full variable domain (remainder filled in from reference TRBV30 and TRBJ2-3): SQTIHQWPATLVQPVGSPLSLECTVEGTSNPNLYWYRQAAGRGLQLLFYSVGIGQISSEVPQNLSASRPQDRQFILSSKKLLLSDSGFYLCALAGGLRGTDTQYFGPGTRLTVL.

The V call is TRBV6-5, the J call TRBJ2-3; 8 positions match TRBD2. CDR1 and CDR2 (germline): MNHEY, SVGAGI. This CDR3 region has 14 residues. V lost 4 bases to trimming and J lost 6 bases; unmatched junction nucleotides: 6. The CDR3 DNA reads as TGTGCCAGCAGTTTGTCCCTAGCGGGCGATACGCAGTATTTT. Its translation: CASSLSLAGDTQYF.

The chain joins TRBV21-1 to TRBJ1-1. TRBV21-1 is flagged as a pseudogene. CDR3 length: 17 residues. In DNA form, the CDR3 reads TGTGCCAGCAGCAAATTGTTCAGGTCCCCGGAGGACACTGAAGCTTTCTTT. The encoded protein is CASSKLFRSPEDTEAFF.

For this clone: Other DNA variants within this sample encode the same CDR3. This chain connects TRBV7-9 to TRBJ2-7; perhaps D is TRBD1 or TRBD2 (5 bases each). Germline CDR1 is SEHNR and CDR2 is FQNEAQ (reference sequence). The CDR3 is made up of 14 amino acids. Trimming left V 5 bases short and J 0 bases short, with 11 bases between. The CDR3: CASSPRDHSYEQYF. The CDR3 coding sequence is TGTGCCAGCAGCCCCCGGGACCACTCCTACGAGCAGTACTTC. Variable domain in full (rest from reference TRBV7-9 and TRBJ2-7): DTGVSQNPRHKITKRGQNVTFRCDPISEHNRLYWYRQTLGQGPEFLTYFQNEAQLEKSRLLSDRFSAERPKGSFSTLEIQRTEQGDSAMYLCASSPRDHSYEQYFGPGTRLTVT.

About this clone: The sample has other DNA sequences that encode this CDR3 too. V gene TRBV9 combines with J gene TRBJ2-7; 11 nucleotides agree with TRBD2. Germline V CDR1 and CDR2: SGDLS, YYNGEE. With 4 bases clipped from V and 6 bases from J, the junction kept 3 bases outside the gene matches. CDR3 size: 13 residues. CDR3 sequence reads: CASSSGLAGEQYF. As DNA, the CDR3 is TGTGCCAGCAGCTCTGGACTAGCGGGCGAGCAGTACTTC.

The rearrangement joins TRBV29-1 to TRBJ2-5, with D perhaps matching TRBD1 or TRBD2 (5 bases each). The last part of the DNA fits TRBJ2-7 better; the J call may be wrong. Germline values: CDR1 SQVTM, CDR2 ANQGSEA. CDR3 length equals 13 residues. CDR3 in DNA: TGCAGCATCCGGACACTCGACTACTACGAGCAGTACTTC. Translated: CSIRTLDYYEQYF.

The chain carries TRBV7-6 and TRBJ2-5; 13 nucleotides match TRBD2. V lost 5 bases, J lost 2 bases, and 5 bases stayed unmatched. In germline, CDR1 is SGHVS, CDR2 FNYEAQ. This CDR3 is built from 16 residues. The CDR3 sequence is CASSPGLAGRQETQYF. CDR3 coding DNA: TGTGCCAGCAGCCCGGGACTAGCGGGGAGGCAAGAGACCCAGTACTTC.

Details on this clone: This CDR3 is also generated by other DNA sequences in the sample. V is TRBV5-1 and J is TRBJ2-7; weak D call: TRBD1 (6 bases). CDR3 length equals 14 residues. The germline gives CDR1 SGHRS, CDR2 YFSETQ. V gave up 0 bases and J gave up 2 bases, with 9 bases separating them. CDR3 nucleotides: TGCGCCAGCAGCTTGGGTTCAGGGGCCTACGAGCAGTACTTC. Translating gives CASSLGSGAYEQYF. Together with reference TRBV5-1 and TRBJ2-7, the CDR3 gives the full variable domain: KAGVTQTPRYLIKTRGQQVTLSCSPISGHRSVSWYQQTPGQGLQFLFEYFSETQRNKGNFPGRFSGRQFSNSRSEMNVSTLELGDSALYLCASSLGSGAYEQYFGPGTRLTVT.

This clone was seen more than once but under ten times. V and J are TRBV7-9 and TRBJ1-5; 9 bases line up with TRBD1. The germline V gene encodes CDR1 SEHNR and CDR2 FQNEAQ (reference sequence). This CDR3 region has 15 residues. Trimming cost V 3 bases and J 6 bases; bases outside gene matches: 6. Here the CDR3 DNA reads TGTGCCAGCAGCTTCGGGACAGGGTTCGGTCAGCCCCAGCATTTT. Translation gives CASSFGTGFGQPQHF.